This T cell receptor beta chain originates from a study of blood T cells in healthy people across ages. CDR1 and CDR2 from the germline V gene are MNHNY and SVGAGI (reference sequence). V shed 7 bases and J 7 bases; nucleotides not matched to a gene: 6. The CDR3 loop spans 13 amino acids. Primed by a sample-barcoded 5' primer and a J-beta primer mix, a second PCR proceeded for about 7 to 11 cycles. TCRdb reprocessed the 5' RACE reads via MiXCR and lists one record per CDR3 protein. The sample shows 650,000 to 800,000 distinct CDR3 sequences, approximately 52% of them seen only once. This chain links TRBV6-6 with TRBJ2-1, with 8 bases matching TRBD2. The sample consisted of blood. This clonotype was sampled from a woman over 75 in good health. In DNA, the CDR3 is TGTGCCAGCATCGGGACTAGAACGAATGAGCAGTTCTTC. This codes for CASIGTRTNEQFF.